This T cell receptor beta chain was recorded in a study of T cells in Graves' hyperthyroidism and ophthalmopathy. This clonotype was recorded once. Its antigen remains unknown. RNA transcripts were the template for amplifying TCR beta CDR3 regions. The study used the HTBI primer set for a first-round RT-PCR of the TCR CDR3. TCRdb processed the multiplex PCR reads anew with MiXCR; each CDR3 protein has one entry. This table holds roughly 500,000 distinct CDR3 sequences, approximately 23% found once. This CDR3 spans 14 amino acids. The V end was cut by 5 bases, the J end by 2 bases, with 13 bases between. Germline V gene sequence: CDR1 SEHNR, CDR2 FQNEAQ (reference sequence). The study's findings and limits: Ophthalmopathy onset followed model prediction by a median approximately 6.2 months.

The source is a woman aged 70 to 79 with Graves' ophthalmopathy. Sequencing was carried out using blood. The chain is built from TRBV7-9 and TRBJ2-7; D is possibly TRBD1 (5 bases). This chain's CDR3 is CASSHSQVPYEQYF. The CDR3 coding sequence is TGTGCCAGCAGCCATTCACAGGTTCCCTACGAGCAGTACTTC.